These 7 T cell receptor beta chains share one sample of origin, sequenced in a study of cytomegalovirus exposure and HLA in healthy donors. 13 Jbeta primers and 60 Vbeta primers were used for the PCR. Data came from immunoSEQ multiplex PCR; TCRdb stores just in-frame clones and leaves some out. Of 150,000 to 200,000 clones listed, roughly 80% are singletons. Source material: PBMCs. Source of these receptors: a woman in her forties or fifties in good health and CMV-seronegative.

CDR3 protein: CASSESLFNYGYTF. CDR3 nucleotides: TGTGCCAGCAGTGAAAGCCTTTTTAACTATGGCTACACCTTC. V usage is TRBV6-1 and J usage is TRBJ1-2; D gene unclear. The V gene's germline CDR1 is MNHNS and CDR2 SASEGT. With 2 bases removed from V and 1 base from J, the gap between germline ends came to 8 bases. This CDR3 comprises 14 residues.

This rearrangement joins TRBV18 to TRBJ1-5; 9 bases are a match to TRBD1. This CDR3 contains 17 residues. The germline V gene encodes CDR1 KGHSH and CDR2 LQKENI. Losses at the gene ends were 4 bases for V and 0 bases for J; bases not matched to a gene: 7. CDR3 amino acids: CASSLDRGLNSNQPQHF. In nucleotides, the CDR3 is TGTGCCAGCTCACTGGACAGGGGTCTGAATAGCAATCAGCCCCAGCATTTT. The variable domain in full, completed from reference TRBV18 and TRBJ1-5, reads NAGVMQNPRHLVRRRGQEARLRCSPMKGHSHVYWYRQLPEEGLKFMVYLQKENIIDESGMPKERFSAEFPKEGPSILRIQQVVRGDSAAYFCASSLDRGLNSNQPQHFGDGTRLSIL.

In DNA, the CDR3 is TGTGCCATCAGTGCTCGACCCGGGACAGGGGTAGGGGAAAAACTGTTTTTT. This gives the protein CAISARPGTGVGEKLFF. The chain employs TRBV10-3 and TRBJ1-4, with TRBD1 matching 10 bases. V lost 4 bases to trimming and J lost 8 bases; unmatched junction nucleotides: 13. This CDR3 spans 17 amino acids. CDR1 is ENHRY and CDR2 is SYGVKD in the germline V gene.

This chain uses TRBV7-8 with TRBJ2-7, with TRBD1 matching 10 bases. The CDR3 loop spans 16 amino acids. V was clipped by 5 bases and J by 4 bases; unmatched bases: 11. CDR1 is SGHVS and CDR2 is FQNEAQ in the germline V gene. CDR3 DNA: TGTGCCAGCAGCCCCCTCCGGGACAGGGGACGATACGAGCAGTACTTC. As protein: CASSPLRDRGRYEQYF.

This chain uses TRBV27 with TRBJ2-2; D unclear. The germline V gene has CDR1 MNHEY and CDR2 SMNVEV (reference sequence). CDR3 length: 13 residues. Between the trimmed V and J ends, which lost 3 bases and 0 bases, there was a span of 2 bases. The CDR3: CASSFSNTGELFF. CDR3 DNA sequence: TGTGCCAGCAGTTTCTCGAACACCGGGGAGCTGTTTTTT.

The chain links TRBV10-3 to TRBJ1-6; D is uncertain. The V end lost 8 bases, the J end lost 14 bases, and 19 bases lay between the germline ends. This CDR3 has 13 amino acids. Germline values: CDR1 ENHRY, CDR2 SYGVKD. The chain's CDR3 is CAILGRVGGSLHF. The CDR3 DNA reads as TGTGCCATCTTAGGACGGGTTGGAGGGTCCCTCCACTTT.

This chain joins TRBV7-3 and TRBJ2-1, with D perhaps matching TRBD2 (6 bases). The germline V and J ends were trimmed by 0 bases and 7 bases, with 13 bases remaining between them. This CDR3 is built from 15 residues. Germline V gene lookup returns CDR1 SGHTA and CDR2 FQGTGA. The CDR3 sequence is CASSLTVRDTNEQFF. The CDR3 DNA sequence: TGTGCCAGCAGCTTAACCGTGCGGGATACGAATGAGCAGTTCTTC.